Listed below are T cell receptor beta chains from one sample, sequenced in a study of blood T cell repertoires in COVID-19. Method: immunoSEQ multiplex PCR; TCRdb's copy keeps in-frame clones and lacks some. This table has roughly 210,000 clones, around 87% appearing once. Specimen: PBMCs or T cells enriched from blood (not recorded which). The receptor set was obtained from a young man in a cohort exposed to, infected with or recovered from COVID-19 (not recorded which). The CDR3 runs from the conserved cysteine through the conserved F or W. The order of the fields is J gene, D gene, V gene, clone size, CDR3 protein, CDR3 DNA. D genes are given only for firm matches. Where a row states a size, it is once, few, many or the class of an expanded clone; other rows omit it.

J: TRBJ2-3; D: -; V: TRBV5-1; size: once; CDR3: CASSLDPGGGTQYF; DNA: TGCGCCAGCAGCTTGGACCCCGGGGGTGGTACGCAGTATTTT
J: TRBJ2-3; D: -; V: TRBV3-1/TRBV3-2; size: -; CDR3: CASSQARSSTDTQYF; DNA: TGTGCCAGCAGCCAAGCTAGGAGCAGCACAGATACGCAGTATTTT
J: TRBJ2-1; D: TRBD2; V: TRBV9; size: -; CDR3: CASSVVWEGPGGEQFF; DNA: TGTGCCAGCAGCGTAGTGTGGGAGGGCCCCGGCGGTGAGCAGTTCTTC
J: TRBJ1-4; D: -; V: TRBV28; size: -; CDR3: CASGGGIEKLFF; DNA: TGTGCCAGCGGGGGGGGCATTGAAAAACTGTTTTTT
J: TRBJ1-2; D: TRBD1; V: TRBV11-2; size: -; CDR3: CASSLAGDRDYGYTF; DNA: TGTGCCAGCAGCTTAGCTGGCGACAGGGACTATGGCTACACCTTC
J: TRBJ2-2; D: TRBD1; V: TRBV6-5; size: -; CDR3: CASSYSYDRVTGELFF; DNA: TGTGCCAGCAGTTACTCCTACGACAGGGTCACCGGGGAGCTGTTTTTT
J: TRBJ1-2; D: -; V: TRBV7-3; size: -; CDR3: CASSPAGGGSNYGYTF; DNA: TGTGCCAGCAGCCCGGCCGGGGGGGGCTCTAACTATGGCTACACCTTC
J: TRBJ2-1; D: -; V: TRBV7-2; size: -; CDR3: CASSRDRGGEQFF; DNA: TGTGCCAGCAGCAGAGACCGAGGGGGTGAGCAGTTCTTC
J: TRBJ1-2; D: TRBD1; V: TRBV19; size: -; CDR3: CASSILTGGSGYTF; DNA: TGTGCCAGTAGTATACTAACAGGGGGCTCTGGCTACACCTTC
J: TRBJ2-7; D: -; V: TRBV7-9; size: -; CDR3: CASSGGTPSSYEQYF; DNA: TGTGCCAGCAGCGGTGGGACTCCCAGCTCCTACGAGCAGTACTTC
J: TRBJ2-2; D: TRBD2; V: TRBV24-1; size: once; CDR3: CATSAGAGDTGELFF; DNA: TGTGCCACCTCCGCTGGAGCGGGAGATACCGGGGAGCTGTTTTTT
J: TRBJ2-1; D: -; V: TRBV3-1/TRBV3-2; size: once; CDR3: CASSYARQREFF; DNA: TGTGCCAGCAGCTATGCTCGGCAACGGGAGTTCTTC
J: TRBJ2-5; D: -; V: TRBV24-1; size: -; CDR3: CATSGEAPQETQYF; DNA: TGTGCCACCAGCGGGGAGGCCCCCCAAGAGACCCAGTACTTC
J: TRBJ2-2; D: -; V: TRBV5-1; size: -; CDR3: CASSLVSSGELFF; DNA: TGCGCCAGCAGCTTGGTTTCGTCCGGGGAGCTGTTTTTT
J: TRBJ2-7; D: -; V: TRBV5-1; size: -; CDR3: CASSLLTNSYEQYF; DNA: TGCGCCAGCAGCTTATTGACAAATTCCTACGAGCAGTACTTC
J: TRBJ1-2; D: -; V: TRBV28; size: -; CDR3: CASSLQINYGYTF; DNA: TGTGCCAGCAGTTTACAAATTAACTATGGCTACACCTTC
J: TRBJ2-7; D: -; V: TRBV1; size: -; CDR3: CTSSQPSSGSRYEQYF; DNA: TGCACCAGCAGCCAACCCTCGAGCGGGAGTAGGTACGAGCAGTACTTC
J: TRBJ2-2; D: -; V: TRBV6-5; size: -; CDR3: CASSYLLTGELFF; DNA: TGTGCCAGCAGTTACCTTCTCACCGGGGAGCTGTTTTTT
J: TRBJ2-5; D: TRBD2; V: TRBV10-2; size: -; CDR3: CASSDSSGRTVWETQYF; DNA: TGCGCCAGCAGTGATTCTAGCGGGAGAACAGTATGGGAGACCCAGTACTTC
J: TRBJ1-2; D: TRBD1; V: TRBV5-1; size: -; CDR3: CASSFTGQGHDYGYTF; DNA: TGCGCCAGCAGCTTTACCGGACAGGGGCACGACTATGGCTACACCTTC
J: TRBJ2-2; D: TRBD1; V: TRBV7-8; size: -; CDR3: CASSETGGSFSTGELFF; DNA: TGTGCCAGCAGCGAGACAGGGGGGTCTTTCTCTACCGGGGAGCTGTTTTTT
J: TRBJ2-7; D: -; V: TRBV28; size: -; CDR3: CASSPPGGFHEQYF; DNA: TGTGCCAGCAGTCCCCCTGGGGGGTTCCACGAGCAGTACTTC
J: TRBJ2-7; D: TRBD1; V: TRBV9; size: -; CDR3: CASSGQGSSYEQYF; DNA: TGTGCCAGCAGCGGACAGGGTAGCTCCTACGAGCAGTACTTC
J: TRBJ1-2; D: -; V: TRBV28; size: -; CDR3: CASRGQGYGYTF; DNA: TGTGCCAGCAGGGGCCAGGGCTATGGCTACACCTTC
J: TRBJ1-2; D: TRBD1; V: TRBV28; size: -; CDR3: CASRGGRRDSNYGYTF; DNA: TGTGCCAGCAGGGGGGGCCGCCGGGACAGCAATTATGGCTACACCTTC
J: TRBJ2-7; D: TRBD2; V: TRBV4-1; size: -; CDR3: CASSLLSERGTYEQYF; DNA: TGCGCCAGCAGCTTACTATCCGAGCGGGGAACCTACGAGCAGTACTTC
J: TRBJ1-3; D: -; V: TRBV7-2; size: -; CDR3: CASSIVSLRGNTIYF; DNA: TGTGCCAGCAGCATCGTATCACTTAGGGGGAACACCATATATTTT
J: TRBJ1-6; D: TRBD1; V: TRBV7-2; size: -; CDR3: CASSLGTGNNSPLHF; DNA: TGTGCCAGCAGCTTAGGGACAGGGAATAATTCACCCCTCCACTTT
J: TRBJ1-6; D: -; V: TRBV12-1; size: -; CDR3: CASSLDRGRSDAGPYNSPLHF; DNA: TGTGCCAGCAGCTTAGACAGGGGGCGTTCGGACGCGGGGCCCTATAATTCACCCCTCCACTTT
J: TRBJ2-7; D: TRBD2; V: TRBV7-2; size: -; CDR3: CASSRSGTSYEQYF; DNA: TGTGCCAGCAGCCGTAGCGGGACATCCTACGAGCAGTACTTC
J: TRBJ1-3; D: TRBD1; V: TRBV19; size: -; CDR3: CASSRDRATGNTIYF; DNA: TGTGCCAGTAGCCGGGACAGGGCCACTGGAAACACCATATATTTT
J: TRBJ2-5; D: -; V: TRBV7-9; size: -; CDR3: CASSRRGAKETQYF; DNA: TGTGCCAGCAGCCGGAGGGGCGCAAAAGAGACCCAGTACTTC
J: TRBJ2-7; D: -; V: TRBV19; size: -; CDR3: CASSNWERNQDEQYF; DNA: TGTGCCAGTAGCAACTGGGAGCGTAATCAAGACGAGCAGTACTTC
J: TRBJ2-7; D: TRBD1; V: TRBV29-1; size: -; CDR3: CSVPSDRGYEQYF; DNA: TGCAGCGTTCCCTCGGACAGGGGCTACGAGCAGTACTTC
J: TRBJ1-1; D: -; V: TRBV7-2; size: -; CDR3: CASSSWPGGTEAFF; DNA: TGTGCCAGCAGCTCATGGCCCGGGGGCACTGAAGCTTTCTTT
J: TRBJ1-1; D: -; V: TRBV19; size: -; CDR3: CATRVSRVRNTEAFF; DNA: TGTGCCACCCGAGTAAGCAGGGTTAGGAACACTGAAGCTTTCTTT
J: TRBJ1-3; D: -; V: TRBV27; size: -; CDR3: CASSTGVSGNTIYF; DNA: TGTGCCAGCAGTACAGGCGTCTCTGGAAACACCATATATTTT
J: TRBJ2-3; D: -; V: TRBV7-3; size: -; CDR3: CASSYSGLRTDTQYF; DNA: TGTGCCAGCAGCTATTCGGGACTTCGCACAGATACGCAGTATTTT